The clone carrying this T cell receptor beta chain was recorded at least ten times. The target antigen is unknown. The CDR3 covers 14 residues. The V end lost 1 base, the J end lost 7 bases, and 9 bases lay between the germline ends. The germline V gene encodes CDR1 SGHRS and CDR2 YFSETQ. By 5'RACE with 10-nucleotide random UMIs, the cDNA was made. In every sequencing run, more than 200 million TCR-beta sequences were generated from 15-18 subjects. TCRdb re-called the 5' RACE reads with MiXCR, one entry per CDR3 protein. The data hold under 85,000 distinct CDR3 sequences, with roughly 4.9% observed a single time. This specimen comes from a study of neurological immune-mediated disorders. Study summary: In a group of some 35 multiple sclerosis patients, 31 had the relapsing-remitting type and 3 had the secondary progressive type.

Study-level points and caveats: With the multiple sclerosis repertoire cluster, none of the clinical or MRI features showed an association.

The rearrangement uses TRBV5-1 and TRBJ1-6; D unclear. This receptor was taken from a human donor with multiple sclerosis. The donor label of this sample is uncertain. Sequenced input: PBMCs. DNA for the CDR3: TGCGCCAGCAGCTTGTCAGACCCCAATTCACCCCTCCACTTT. Protein: CASSLSDPNSPLHF.